Listed below are T cell receptor beta chains from one sample, sequenced in a study of cytomegalovirus exposure and HLA in healthy donors. Clones were read by immunoSEQ multiplex PCR, and TCRdb kept only the in-frame ones, dropping some. The table lists under 200,000 clones, with 6.5% in the top ten. Sequenced input: PBMCs. These receptors originate from a man younger than 45 in good health and CMV-seronegative. CDR3s include the opening cysteine and the closing phenylalanine or tryptophan. Each record gives: D gene, V gene, J gene, CDR3 DNA, CDR3 protein. The D gene is left open where the match is weak.

TRBD1	TRBV5-1	TRBJ2-2	TGCGCCAGCAGCTTGACAGGGGGCGTTTCCGGGGAGCTGTTTTTT	CASSLTGGVSGELFF
TRBD2	TRBV5-1	TRBJ2-7	TGCGCCAGCAGGCCTAGCGGGAGCGGGTACGAGCAGTACTTC	CASRPSGSGYEQYF
-	TRBV2	TRBJ1-2	TGTGCCAGCAGTGAAGGTCCGAGGGCAGGGGCCGTTGGCTATGGCTACACCTTC	CASSEGPRAGAVGYGYTF
-	TRBV18	TRBJ1-5	TGTGCCAGCTCGCTCTCCGGGGGCAATCAGCCCCAGCATTTT	CASSLSGGNQPQHF
-	TRBV30	TRBJ2-5	TGTGCCTGGAGTGTACGTGAAGCACTGCGGAGGGAGACCCAGTACTTC	CAWSVREALRRETQYF
-	TRBV7-2	TRBJ1-6	TGTGCCAGCACCCCTCGACTTAATTCACCCCTCCACTTT	CASTPRLNSPLHF
-	TRBV28	TRBJ1-4	TGTGCCAGCAGTACTCCACGGACAGATGAAAAACTGTTTTTT	CASSTPRTDEKLFF
TRBD1	TRBV7-6	TRBJ1-3	TGTGCCTCCGCGACAGGGACTGGAAACACCATATATTTT	CASATGTGNTIYF
TRBD1	TRBV4-1	TRBJ2-7	TGCGCCAGCAGCCAGTACGGGACAGGGGGCCAGAAAGCCATGGGCGAGCAGTACTTC	CASSQYGTGGQKAMGEQYF
TRBD1	TRBV28	TRBJ1-1	TGTGCCAGCAGCACGCCGGGACAGGGTCGGAACACTGAAGCTTTCTTT	CASSTPGQGRNTEAFF
-	TRBV7-9	TRBJ1-5	TGTGCCAGCAGCCCAGAGGGTCGGGGTAGCAATCAGCCCCAGCATTTT	CASSPEGRGSNQPQHF
-	TRBV27	TRBJ1-1	TGTGCCAGCAGTTTAGCCTCCGGTTTTGGCACTGAAGCTTTCTTT	CASSLASGFGTEAFF
-	TRBV5-1	TRBJ2-1	TGCGCCAGCAGCTTGCGGGAGACCCGAATCAATGAGCAGTTCTTC	CASSLRETRINEQFF
TRBD1	TRBV19	TRBJ1-1	TGTGCCAGTAGTATCGACAGGGGAGAGACTGAAGCTTTCTTT	CASSIDRGETEAFF
-	TRBV4-1	TRBJ2-7	TGCGCCAGCAGCCCAGGGACACTGTCCTACGAGCAGTACTTC	CASSPGTLSYEQYF
TRBD2	TRBV7-7	TRBJ2-2	TGTGCCAGCAGGGCGGGGGGGCTGACCGGGGAGCTGTTTTTT	CASRAGGLTGELFF
TRBD1	TRBV6-5	TRBJ1-1	TGTGCCAGCAGTCCAGACAGGGGAACTTCTGAAGCTTTCTTT	CASSPDRGTSEAFF
TRBD1	TRBV5-4	TRBJ2-6	TGTGCCAGCAGCCTAGGACAGGGGGCGCCAGGGGCCAACGTCCTGACTTTC	CASSLGQGAPGANVLTF
TRBD1	TRBV5-1	TRBJ2-7	TGCGCCAGCAGCTTGATGGACAGGGAGGTTGGGGAGCAGTACTTC	CASSLMDREVGEQYF
-	TRBV28	TRBJ1-4	TGTGCCAGCAGACAGGGTAATGAAAAACTGTTTTTT	CASRQGNEKLFF
TRBD2	TRBV19	TRBJ2-5	TGTGCCAGTAGTATCGGACTAGCGGGAGGTCGGACCCAGTACTTC	CASSIGLAGGRTQYF
-	TRBV5-1	TRBJ2-7	TGCGCCAGCAGGGTAGCCGGTAGCTCCTACGAGCAGTACTTC	CASRVAGSSYEQYF
TRBD1	TRBV7-9	TRBJ1-2	TGTGCCAGCAGACCGACAGGGGATGATGGCTACACCTTC	CASRPTGDDGYTF
-	TRBV4-1	TRBJ1-2	TGCGCCAGCAGCCAAGAAACAGATGGCTACACCTTC	CASSQETDGYTF